This T cell receptor beta chain appears in the sequencing data of a study of early T cells in non-severe SARS-CoV-2 infection. Study information: Bulk RNA from unsorted whole blood was sequenced; chains were unpaired. Findings and limits, study-wide: There was a bias toward anti-spike CD8 responses in VDJdb matching, which missed private and CD4 specificities.

The library protocol tagged individual cDNA molecules with unique molecular identifiers. Each CDR3 protein is one row after TCRdb ran MiXCR on the 5' RACE reads. The table has tens of thousands of distinct CDR3 sequences, around 5.2% seen once. In this sample, this clonotype turned up a few times. What it recognizes is unknown. Sequenced material: whole blood. The TCR sequence derives from an adult who was a healthcare worker with PCR-confirmed SARS-CoV-2 infection or an uninfected control (not recorded which).

CDR3 residues: CASSESGGGLTGELFF. As DNA, the CDR3 is TGCGCCAGCAGTGAGTCTGGGGGCGGTTTAACCGGGGAGCTGTTTTTT. The chain joins TRBV10-1 to TRBJ2-2; possibly TRBD1 for D (6 bases). V was pared by 0 bases and J by 5 bases, with 13 bases between. Germline V lookup: CDR1 WNHNN, CDR2 SYGVQD (reference sequence). The CDR3 totals 16 residues.